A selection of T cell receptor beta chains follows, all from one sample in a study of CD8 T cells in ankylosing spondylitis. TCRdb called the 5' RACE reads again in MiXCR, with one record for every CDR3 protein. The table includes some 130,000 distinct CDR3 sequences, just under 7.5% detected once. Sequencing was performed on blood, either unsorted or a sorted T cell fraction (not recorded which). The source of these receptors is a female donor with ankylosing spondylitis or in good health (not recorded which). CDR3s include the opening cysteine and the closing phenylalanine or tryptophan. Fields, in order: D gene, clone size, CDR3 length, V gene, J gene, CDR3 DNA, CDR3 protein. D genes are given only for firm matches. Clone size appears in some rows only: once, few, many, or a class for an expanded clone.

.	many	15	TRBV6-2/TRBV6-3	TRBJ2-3	TGTGCCAGCAGCCCACGGGGGATCCCCCCCGATACGCAGTATTTT	CASSPRGIPPDTQYF
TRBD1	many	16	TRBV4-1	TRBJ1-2	TGCGCCAGCAGCCCCCTGACCAGGGACAGGGGCTATGGCTACACCTTC	CASSPLTRDRGYGYTF
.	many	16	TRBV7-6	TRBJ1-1	TGTGCCAGCAGCTTATTTCCGGGCAGGCTGAACACTGAAGCTTTCTTT	CASSLFPGRLNTEAFF
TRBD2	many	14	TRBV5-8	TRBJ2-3	TGTGCCAGCAGCTTACTAGCGGCCCAAGATACGCAGTATTTT	CASSLLAAQDTQYF
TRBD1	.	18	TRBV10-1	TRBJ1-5	TGCGCCAGCAAGGAGCGGGACAGCCTTCTCGGGGGGAATCAGCCCCAGCATTTT	CASKERDSLLGGNQPQHF
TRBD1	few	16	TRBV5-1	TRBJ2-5	TGCGCCAGCAGCGGGACCGGGACAGGGGGCGCGAAGACCCAGTGCTTC	CASSGTGTGGAKTQCF
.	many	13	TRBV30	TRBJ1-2	TGTGCCTGGAGTCCAGTTATTAACTATGGCTACACCTTC	CAWSPVINYGYTF
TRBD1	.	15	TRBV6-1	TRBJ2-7	TGTGCCAGCAGTGCAATACCGGACAGGGGTCACGAGCAGTACTTC	CASSAIPDRGHEQYF
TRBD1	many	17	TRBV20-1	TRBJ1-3	TGCAGTGCTTCCTTCAGGGGGCCGCTTTCTAATGGAAACACCATATATTTT	CSASFRGPLSNGNTIYF
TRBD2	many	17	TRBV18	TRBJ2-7	TGTGCCAGCTCACCACGCGGACTAGCGGGGGGTACCTACGAGCAGTACTTC	CASSPRGLAGGTYEQYF
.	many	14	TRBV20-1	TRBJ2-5	TGCAGTGCTAGAGATGTTCTAGCCCAAGAGACCCAGTACTTC	CSARDVLAQETQYF
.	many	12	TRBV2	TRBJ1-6	TGTGCCAGCCGGAGGGATAATTCACCCCTCCACTTT	CASRRDNSPLHF
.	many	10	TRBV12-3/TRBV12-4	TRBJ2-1	TGTGCCAGCAGTTTAATTGAGCAGTTCTTC	CASSLIEQFF
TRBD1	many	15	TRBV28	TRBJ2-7	TGTGCCAGCAGTTTTAGCAGGGACAGCTCCTACGAGCAGTACTTC	CASSFSRDSSYEQYF
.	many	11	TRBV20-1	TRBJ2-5	TGCAGTAGCCAGGGGATAGAGACCCAGTACTTC	CSSQGIETQYF
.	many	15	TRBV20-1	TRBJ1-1	TGCAGTGCTAGAGTTGGGGGAAACCTGAACACTGAAGCTTTCTTT	CSARVGGNLNTEAFF
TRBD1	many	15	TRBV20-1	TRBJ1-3	TGCAGTGCTAGGACAGGGGGCGCTTATGGAAACACCATATATTTT	CSARTGGAYGNTIYF
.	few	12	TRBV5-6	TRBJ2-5	TGTGCCAGCAGCTTAGCCGGATTGACCCAGTACTTC	CASSLAGLTQYF